These T cell receptor beta chains were read from a single sample in a study of T-cell reconstitution after alpha-beta-depleted transplantation in children. TCRdb reanalysed the PCR reads using MiXCR and keeps one entry per CDR3 protein. The sample holds 330,000 or so distinct CDR3 sequences, about 7.3% seen once. This specimen was peripheral blood, taken 360 days after TCRalphabeta/CD19-depleted stem cell transplant. These receptors were collected from a female patient younger than 10 who had a stem cell transplant for Fanconi anemia, so the T cells may come from the graft donor. Both conserved end residues are part of each CDR3. D genes are given only for firm matches. Expanded clones get a size class; other rows say once, few or many, or leave the size out.

>many|.|TRBV7-9|TRBJ1-5
TGTGCCAGCAGAGGGCAGGGCCGGAATCAGCCCCAGCATTTT
CASRGQGRNQPQHF
>few|.|TRBV30|TRBJ2-7
TGTGCCTGGAGGCACGGGGCCGGCTACGAGCAGTACTTC
CAWRHGAGYEQYF
>few|TRBD1|TRBV6-2/TRBV6-3|TRBJ2-1
TGTGCCAGCAGTTACTCAATACAGGGGAGCGGCTACAATGAGCAGTTCTTC
CASSYSIQGSGYNEQFF
>many|.|TRBV10-3|TRBJ1-2
TGTGCCATCAGTGAGTCTGGGCTGCGCGGGGACCTCTATGGCTACACCTTC
CAISESGLRGDLYGYTF
>many|.|TRBV20-1|TRBJ1-6
TGCAGTGCTAGAGATCTTAGGGCCCTCCACTTT
CSARDLRALHF
>few|TRBD2|TRBV18|TRBJ2-5
TGTGCCAGCTCACTCGGACTAGCGGGGGGAGAGTACTTC
CASSLGLAGGEYF
>.|.|TRBV19|TRBJ2-1
TGTGCCAGTAGCACAGAAGTACCCTACAATGAGCAGTTCTTC
CASSTEVPYNEQFF
>.|.|TRBV19|TRBJ2-3
TGTGCCAGTACCGCCAGGTGGGGGGCAGATACGCAGTATTTT
CASTARWGADTQYF
>.|TRBD2|TRBV6-1|TRBJ2-2
TGTGCCAGCACTGGACTAGCGGGAACCGGGGAGCTGTTTTTT
CASTGLAGTGELFF
>.|.|TRBV5-4|TRBJ2-1
TGTGCCATCAGCTTGGGACTGCTCTCTTGGCAGTTGTTT
CAISLGLLSWQLF
>.|.|TRBV5-1|TRBJ1-1
TGCGCCAGCAGAAGGTCTGACACTGAAGCTTTCTTT
CASRRSDTEAFF
>many|TRBD2|TRBV5-1|TRBJ2-1
TGCGCCAGCAGCTACATAAGCGGGAGACGCAATGAGCAGTTCTTC
CASSYISGRRNEQFF
>many|.|TRBV20-1|TRBJ1-5
TGCAGTGCTCAGACCGTAAGCAATCAGCCCCAGCATTTT
CSAQTVSNQPQHF
>few|TRBD1|TRBV11-2|TRBJ2-7
TGTGCCAGCAGCTTAAGGGGAGACAGGGGAACCTACGAGCAGTACTTC
CASSLRGDRGTYEQYF
>.|.|TRBV7-9|TRBJ1-3
TGTGCCAGCAGCTTAATCAGGAGCTCCTCTGGAAACACCATATATTTT
CASSLIRSSSGNTIYF
>many|.|TRBV20-1|TRBJ2-2
TGCAGTGCTAGAGAGGGACAAGACACCGGGGAGCTGTTTTTT
CSAREGQDTGELFF
>many|TRBD1|TRBV6-1|TRBJ1-1
TGTGCCAGCAGTGAGCAGGGGGTCCCCGGGAAAGCTTTCTTT
CASSEQGVPGKAFF
>.|.|TRBV6-1|TRBJ1-1
TGTGCCAGCAGACGGGGGCCTGGCCCTGAAGCTTTCTTT
CASRRGPGPEAFF
>many|.|TRBV6-5|TRBJ1-6
TGTGCCAGCAGTTACTCACCCTATAGCTCCTATAATTCACCCCTCCACTTT
CASSYSPYSSYNSPLHF
>.|TRBD1|TRBV2|TRBJ1-3
TGTGCCAGAGGGGGCCGAGGCTTACTCTCTGGAAACACCATATATTTT
CARGGRGLLSGNTIYF
>medium-sized|.|TRBV29-1|TRBJ2-7
TGCAGCGTTGGCCCCAGGGTGAGCTCCTACGAGCAGTACTTC
CSVGPRVSSYEQYF
>many|TRBD1|TRBV12-3/TRBV12-4|TRBJ2-3
TGTGCCAGCAGTTCGACAGGGGCAGATACGCAGTATTTT
CASSSTGADTQYF
>few|TRBD2|TRBV7-3|TRBJ2-3
TGTGCCAGCAGCTTAAAACCCCCCTTTAGCGGGAGGGTCGAAGATACGCAGTATTTT
CASSLKPPFSGRVEDTQYF
>many|.|TRBV7-9|TRBJ1-5
TGTGCCAGCAGCTTAACTGGTCAGCCCCAGCATTTT
CASSLTGQPQHF
>few|.|TRBV6-1|TRBJ1-2
TGTGCCAGCAGTCGATCGAAACAGGGTCTTGGCTACACCTTC
CASSRSKQGLGYTF